Included here is one T cell receptor beta chain sequence, with context. The sample comes from a study of identical twins. Germline V gene lookup returns CDR1 SNHLY and CDR2 FYNNEI. The CDR3 sequence is 10 residues long. Trimming took off 3 bases at V and 6 bases at J, with 2 bases between the two ends. TCRdb used MiXCR to reprocess the 5' RACE reads, holding one entry per CDR3 protein. The table shows about 530,000 distinct CDR3 sequences, with approximately 20% occurring only once. This sample was shared with a second study, whose subject was yellow fever vaccine responses in identical twins. As that study records: Vaccine-induced T cell responses in twins were reportedly observed to appear partly convergent, partly personalized.

The sequenced sample consisted of CD4+ T cells sorted from blood. This chain joins TRBV2 and TRBJ1-1; D remains ambiguous. The sequence was obtained from a young woman in good health. The CDR3, as DNA: TGTGCCAGCAGTGAGTCTGAAGCTTTCTTT. It codes for CASSESEAFF.